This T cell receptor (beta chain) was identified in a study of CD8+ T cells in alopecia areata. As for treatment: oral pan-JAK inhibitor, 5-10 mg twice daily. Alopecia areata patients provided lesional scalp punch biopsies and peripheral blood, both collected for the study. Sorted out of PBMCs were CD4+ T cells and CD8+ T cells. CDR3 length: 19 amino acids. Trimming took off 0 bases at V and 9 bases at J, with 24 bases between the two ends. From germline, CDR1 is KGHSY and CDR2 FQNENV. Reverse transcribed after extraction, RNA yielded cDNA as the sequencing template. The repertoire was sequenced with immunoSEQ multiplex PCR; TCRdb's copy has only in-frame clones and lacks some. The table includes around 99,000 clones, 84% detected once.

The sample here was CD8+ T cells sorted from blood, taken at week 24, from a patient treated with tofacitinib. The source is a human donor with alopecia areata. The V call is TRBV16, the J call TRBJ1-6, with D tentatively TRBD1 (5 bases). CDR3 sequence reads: CASSQSPRRDLKLGSPLHF. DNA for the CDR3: TGTGCCAGCAGCCAATCACCTCGACGGGACCTTAAATTGGGTTCACCCCTCCACTTT.